This TCR beta chain appears in the sequencing data of a study of T cell changes during pregnancy in multiple sclerosis. The table came from immunoSEQ multiplex PCR; TCRdb's copy has only in-frame clones and leaves some out. This sample has tens of thousands of clones, with over 85% found just once. Germline lookup yields CDR1 MNHEY and CDR2 SVGAGI. Trimming left V 0 bases short and J 5 bases short, with 11 bases between. The CDR3 extends over 15 amino acids. Sample: CD4+ T cells from peripheral blood mononuclear cells, taken after pregnancy. The chain employs TRBV6-5 and TRBJ2-1; D possibly corresponds to TRBD2 (6 bases). The clonotype comes from a female donor with multiple sclerosis, enrolled in a pregnancy study. The CDR3 here is CASSYSGLRNNEQFF. The CDR3 DNA reads as TGTGCCAGCAGTTACTCGGGACTCCGGAACAATGAGCAGTTCTTC.